These 22 T cell receptor beta chains share one sample of origin, sequenced in a study of blood T cell repertoires in COVID-19. TCRdb's copy holds only in-frame clones and misses some; the assay was immunoSEQ multiplex PCR. This sample has 270,000 or so clones, with approximately 84% found just once. The sequenced material came from peripheral blood. These receptors were taken from a human donor with COVID-19, enrolled during active disease. The donor label of this sample is uncertain.

The chain's CDR3 is CASSYSPSRSNQPQHF. CDR3 coding DNA: TGTGCCAGCAGTTACTCACCCTCGAGGAGCAATCAGCCCCAGCATTTT. The chain is built from TRBV6-6 and TRBJ1-5; D gene uncertain. V lost 0 bases and J lost 1, with 10 bases in between. The CDR3 loop spans 16 amino acids. Germline V gives CDR1 MNHNY, CDR2 SVGAGI (reference sequence).

The CDR3 sequence is CASSEAQGEGSPLHF. CDR3 in DNA: TGTGCCAGCAGTGAAGCACAGGGGGAGGGTTCACCCCTCCACTTT. The rearrangement joins TRBV6-1 to TRBJ1-6, with 8 bases identical to TRBD1. Trimming removed 0 bases from V and 9 bases from J; junction bases left unmatched: 4. This CDR3 has 15 residues. Germline V gives CDR1 MNHNS, CDR2 SASEGT.

This clone was detected a few times. Other DNA sequences in this specimen translate into the identical CDR3. The chain has TRBV7-3 and TRBJ1-2; D possibly corresponds to TRBD1 (6 bases). Per germline, CDR1 SGHTA and CDR2 FQGTGA. V was shortened by 5 bases and J by 6 bases, with 13 bases between the two germline ends. CDR3 length: 13 residues. The CDR3 DNA sequence: TGTGCCAGCAGCCTCCAGGCAGGGGATGGCTACACCTTC. Encoded protein: CASSLQAGDGYTF.

This clone was seen only once. The gene calls are TRBV5-1 and TRBJ2-5, with D possibly being TRBD2 (5 bases). This CDR3 is built from 14 residues. Germline CDR1 and CDR2: SGHRS and YFSETQ. Trimming stripped 2 bases from V and 1 base from J, with 9 bases between. The CDR3 DNA reads as TGCGCCAGCAGCTTCAGCGGCCTCCAAGAGACCCAGTACTTC. Protein product: CASSFSGLQETQYF.

The rearrangement uses TRBV4-3 and TRBJ1-3; D unclear. V dropped 0 bases and J dropped 0 bases, with 9 bases sitting between them. The CDR3 is 16 residues long. Germline V gene sequence: CDR1 LGHNA, CDR2 YSLEER. The CDR3 loop is CASSQDGPGSGNTIYF. As DNA, the CDR3 is TGCGCCAGCAGCCAAGATGGGCCAGGCTCTGGAAACACCATATATTTT.

A single count supports this clone. V is TRBV7-2 and J is TRBJ2-2, with TRBD2 as a possible D gene (6 bases). CDR1 and CDR2 (germline): SGHTA, FQGNSA. CDR3 length equals 14 residues. Trimming shortened V by 5 bases and J by 6 bases, and 13 bases separated the two germline ends. The CDR3 here is CASSINWEAGELFF. CDR3 coding DNA: TGTGCCAGCAGCATCAACTGGGAGGCCGGGGAGCTGTTTTTT.

The chain is built from TRBV28 and TRBJ1-6, with D perhaps matching TRBD1 (6 bases). The CDR3 runs 17 residues. V was cut by 2 bases and J by 8 bases, with 19 bases left in between. CDR1 and CDR2 from the germline V gene are MDHEN and SYDVKM. CDR3 bases: TGTGCCAGCAGTTTAAAACAGGGACCCGCCTCCTATTCACCCCTCCACTTT. This translates into CASSLKQGPASYSPLHF.

The genes are TRBV7-6 and TRBJ1-2, with 9 bases fitting TRBD1. Germline CDR1 reads SGHVS; CDR2 reads FNYEAQ. V was clipped by 1 base and J by 3 bases; unmatched bases: 12. The CDR3 is 18 residues long. The CDR3 loop reads CASSLGGTGGIGDYGYTF. The CDR3 DNA sequence: TGTGCCAGCAGCTTAGGGGGTACAGGGGGCATTGGGGACTATGGCTACACCTTC. Using reference TRBV7-6 and TRBJ1-2 for the parts outside the CDR3, the full variable domain is GAGVSQSPRYKVTKRGQDVALRCDPISGHVSLYWYRQALGQGPEFLTYFNYEAQQDKSGLPNDRFSAERPEGSISTLTIQRTEQRDSAMYRCASSLGGTGGIGDYGYTFGSGTRLTVV.

This chain uses TRBV12-5 with TRBJ2-1; weak D call: TRBD2 (6 bases). The CDR3 sequence is 14 residues long. V was shortened by 6 bases and J by 7 bases, with 16 bases between the two germline ends. CDR1 is LGHNT, CDR2 FRNRAP, per germline. The CDR3 DNA reads as TGTGCTAGTGGGAACCCCGTTGGGGGGAATGAGCAGTTCTTC. Its protein is CASGNPVGGNEQFF.

This CDR3 is CASSLPSASYEQYF. Written as DNA, the CDR3 is TGTGCCAGCAGTTTGCCTAGCGCCTCCTACGAGCAGTACTTC. The rearrangement uses TRBV28 and TRBJ2-7, with D perhaps TRBD2 (6 bases). CDR1 MDHEN and CDR2 SYDVKM come from the germline V gene. V dropped 3 bases and J dropped 0 bases, with 9 bases sitting between them. The CDR3 has 14 amino acids.

This clone occurred a few times. The CDR3 DNA reads TGTGCCAGCAGAGGAGATTTCTATGGCTACACCTTC. Amino acids: CASRGDFYGYTF. The chain uses TRBV6-6 and TRBJ1-2; D remains ambiguous. Deletions cut 6 bases from V and 4 bases from J, with 9 bases between. CDR3 length: 12 amino acids. Germline CDR1 is MNHNY and CDR2 is SVGAGI (reference sequence).

The V gene is TRBV2, the J gene TRBJ1-5, with TRBD1 matching over 9 bases. Germline V CDR1 and CDR2: SNHLY, FYNNEI. The V and J ends lost 4 bases and 9 bases, in that order; junction bases with no gene match: 1. The CDR3 totals 12 residues. CDR3: CASSGDRVPQHF. In nucleotides, the CDR3 is TGTGCCAGCAGTGGGGACAGGGTGCCCCAGCATTTT.

The chain is built from TRBV3-1 (or the pseudogene TRBV3-2) and TRBJ2-5; 10 bases agree with TRBD2. J lost 1 base, V lost 5 bases, and 4 bases had no gene match. Germline V CDR1 and CDR2: LGHDT, YNNKEL (reference sequence). This CDR3 is 15 amino acids long. The CDR3 reads CASSNRLAGQETQYF. DNA of the CDR3: TGTGCCAGCAGCAACCGACTAGCGGGCCAAGAGACCCAGTACTTC.

The chain uses TRBV3-1 (or the pseudogene TRBV3-2) and TRBJ2-1; unclear D gene. This CDR3 is built from 13 residues. Trimming took 4 bases from V and 3 from J, leaving 7 bases between them. Germline values: CDR1 LGHDT, CDR2 YNNKEL (reference sequence). The CDR3: CASSPESYNEQFF. In nucleotides, the CDR3 is TGTGCCAGCAGCCCGGAGAGCTACAATGAGCAGTTCTTC.

The chain combines TRBV4-3 with TRBJ2-1; perhaps TRBD1 as D (5 bases). The germline V gene has CDR1 LGHNA and CDR2 YSLEER. Trimming took 0 bases from V and 6 from J, leaving 18 bases between them. This CDR3 region has 17 residues. CDR3 sequence (DNA): TGCGCCAGCAGCCAAGATCTGCCCACCCTGGGGCGCAATGAGCAGTTCTTC. Its translation: CASSQDLPTLGRNEQFF.

The rearrangement links TRBV18 to TRBJ2-7; 15 bases line up with TRBD2. With 3 bases clipped from V and 6 bases from J, the junction kept 6 bases outside the gene matches. CDR1 and CDR2 from the germline V gene are KGHSH and LQKENI. The CDR3 runs 16 residues. DNA for the CDR3: TGTGCCAGCTCACCGGGACTAGCGGGAGGATCAGGCGAGCAGTACTTC. The encoded protein is CASSPGLAGGSGEQYF.

The chain couples TRBV7-8 to TRBJ1-1; D not resolved. Germline lookup yields CDR1 SGHVS and CDR2 FQNEAQ. The CDR3 covers 15 residues. V shed 0 bases and J shed 0 bases, with 8 bases lying between them. CDR3 sequence: CASSLASAVNTEAFF. The CDR3 coding sequence is TGTGCCAGCAGCTTAGCATCTGCGGTGAACACTGAAGCTTTCTTT.

This sequence joins TRBV2 and TRBJ2-3, with TRBD2 matching over 13 bases. V was pared by 8 bases and J by 0 bases, with 5 bases of the junction left unmatched. CDR3 length: 16 residues. Germline V lookup: CDR1 SNHLY, CDR2 FYNNEI. DNA for the CDR3: TGTGCCAGCCTGGGACTAGCGGGGTATAGCACAGATACGCAGTATTTT. It is translated as CASLGLAGYSTDTQYF.

The CDR3 DNA is TGTGCCAGCAGCCTGCTAGTAGGCGGGGAGCTGTTTTTT. This gives the protein CASSLLVGGELFF. The V gene is TRBV3-1 (or the pseudogene TRBV3-2), the J gene TRBJ2-2, with unresolved D. The CDR3 loop spans 13 amino acids. Germline V lookup: CDR1 LGHDT, CDR2 YNNKEL (reference sequence). V was clipped by 4 bases and J by 7 bases, with 10 bases between them.

Concerning this clone itself: Other DNA variants within this sample encode the same CDR3. The rearrangement joins TRBV5-1 to TRBJ2-7; 7 bases match TRBD1. V shed 0 bases and J 6 bases; nucleotides not matched to a gene: 6. This CDR3 has 14 residues. CDR1 and CDR2 from the germline V gene are SGHRS and YFSETQ. The CDR3: CASSLGQGVGEQYF. The DNA of the CDR3 is TGCGCCAGCAGCTTGGGACAGGGAGTTGGCGAGCAGTACTTC.

This chain connects TRBV5-1 to TRBJ1-1, with D maybe TRBD1 (6 bases). Germline V CDR1 and CDR2: SGHRS, YFSETQ. V was shortened by 4 bases and J by 4 bases, with 11 bases between the two germline ends. CDR3 length: 13 amino acids. Here the CDR3 DNA reads TGCGCCAGCAGCGATATACAGGGCACTGAAGCTTTCTTT. Translated, it gives CASSDIQGTEAFF.

The chain uses TRBV30 and TRBJ1-1; maybe TRBD1 (5 bases). The V end was cut by 6 bases, the J end by 4 bases, with 15 bases between. Germline CDR1 is GTSNPN and CDR2 is SVGIG (reference sequence). The CDR3 has 13 residues. The CDR3 nucleotides are TGTGCCTGTAACGCCGGGGGAAGCACTGAAGCTTTCTTT. Translation gives CACNAGGSTEAFF.